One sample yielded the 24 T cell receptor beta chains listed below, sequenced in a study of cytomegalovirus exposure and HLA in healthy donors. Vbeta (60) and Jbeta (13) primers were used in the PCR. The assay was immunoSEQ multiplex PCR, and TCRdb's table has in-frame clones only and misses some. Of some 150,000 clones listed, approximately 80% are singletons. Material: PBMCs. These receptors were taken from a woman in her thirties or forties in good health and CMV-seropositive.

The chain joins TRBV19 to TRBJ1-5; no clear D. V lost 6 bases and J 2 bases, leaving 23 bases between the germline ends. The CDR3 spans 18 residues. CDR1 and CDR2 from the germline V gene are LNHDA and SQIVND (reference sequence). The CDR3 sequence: CASRRVVDTAFGNQPQHF. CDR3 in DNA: TGTGCCAGTAGGAGGGTCGTAGACACCGCCTTCGGCAATCAGCCCCAGCATTTT.

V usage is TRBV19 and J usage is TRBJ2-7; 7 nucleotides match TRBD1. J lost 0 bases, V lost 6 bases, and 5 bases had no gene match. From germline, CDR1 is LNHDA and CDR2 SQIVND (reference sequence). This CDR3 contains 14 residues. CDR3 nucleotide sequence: TGTGCCAGTAGAGCGGACAGGAGCTCCTACGAGCAGTACTTC. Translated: CASRADRSSYEQYF.

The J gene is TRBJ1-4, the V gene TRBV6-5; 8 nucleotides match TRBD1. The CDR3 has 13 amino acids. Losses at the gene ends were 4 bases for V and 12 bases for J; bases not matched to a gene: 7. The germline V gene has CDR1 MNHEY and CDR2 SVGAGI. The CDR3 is CASSSRQGSELFF. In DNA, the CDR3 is TGTGCCAGCAGTTCTCGACAGGGGTCAGAACTGTTTTTT.

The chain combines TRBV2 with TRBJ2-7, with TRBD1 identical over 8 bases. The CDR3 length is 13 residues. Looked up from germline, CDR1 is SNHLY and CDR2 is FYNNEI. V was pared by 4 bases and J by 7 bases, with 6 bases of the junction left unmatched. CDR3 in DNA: TGTGCCAGCAGTGGGCAGGGGGCAGGAGAGCAGTACTTC. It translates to CASSGQGAGEQYF.

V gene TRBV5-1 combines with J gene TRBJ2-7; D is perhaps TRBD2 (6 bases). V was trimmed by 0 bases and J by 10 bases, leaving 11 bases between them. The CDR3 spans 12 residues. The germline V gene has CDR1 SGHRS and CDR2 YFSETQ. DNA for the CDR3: TGCGCCAGCAGCTTGGGTGCGGGACTTCAGTACTTC. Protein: CASSLGAGLQYF.

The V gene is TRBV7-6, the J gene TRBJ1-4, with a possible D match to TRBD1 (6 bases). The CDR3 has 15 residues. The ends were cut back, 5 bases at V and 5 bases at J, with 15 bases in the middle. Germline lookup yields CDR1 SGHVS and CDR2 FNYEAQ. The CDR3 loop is CASSVVGQPNEKLFF. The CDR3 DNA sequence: TGTGCCAGCAGCGTAGTGGGACAACCAAATGAAAAACTGTTTTTT.

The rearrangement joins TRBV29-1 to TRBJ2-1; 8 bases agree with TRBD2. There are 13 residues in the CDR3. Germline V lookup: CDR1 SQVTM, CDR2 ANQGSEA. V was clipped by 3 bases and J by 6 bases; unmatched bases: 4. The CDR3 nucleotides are TGCAGCGTTGATTCCCGGGGGGGCAATGAGCAGTTCTTC. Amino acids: CSVDSRGGNEQFF.

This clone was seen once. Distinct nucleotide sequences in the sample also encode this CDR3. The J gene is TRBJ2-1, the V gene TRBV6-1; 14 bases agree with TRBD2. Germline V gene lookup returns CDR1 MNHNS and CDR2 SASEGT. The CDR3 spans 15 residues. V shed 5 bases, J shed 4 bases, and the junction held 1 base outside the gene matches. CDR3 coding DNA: TGTGCCAGCAGTCGACTAGCGGGGGGGTACAATGAGCAGTTCTTC. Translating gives CASSRLAGGYNEQFF.

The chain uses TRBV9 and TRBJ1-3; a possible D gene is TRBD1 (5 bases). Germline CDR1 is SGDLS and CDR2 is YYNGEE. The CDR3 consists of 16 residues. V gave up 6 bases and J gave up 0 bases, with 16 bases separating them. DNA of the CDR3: TGTGCCAGCACCCGGGGACTCCTGAGCTCTGGAAACACCATATATTTT. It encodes CASTRGLLSSGNTIYF.

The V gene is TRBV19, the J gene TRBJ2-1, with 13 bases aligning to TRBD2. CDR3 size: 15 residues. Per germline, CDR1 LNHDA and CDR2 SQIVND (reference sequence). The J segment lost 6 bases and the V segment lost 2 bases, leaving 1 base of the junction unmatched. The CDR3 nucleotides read TGTGCCAGTAGTATACGACTAGCGGGAGGCAATGAGCAGTTCTTC. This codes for CASSIRLAGGNEQFF.

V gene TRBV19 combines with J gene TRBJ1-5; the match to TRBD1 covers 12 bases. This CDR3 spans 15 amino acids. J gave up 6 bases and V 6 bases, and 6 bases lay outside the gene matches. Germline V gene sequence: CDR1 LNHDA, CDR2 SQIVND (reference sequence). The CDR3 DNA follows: TGTGCCAGTAGGCAGGGACAGGGGGCGGTTCAGCCCCAGCATTTT. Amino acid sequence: CASRQGQGAVQPQHF.

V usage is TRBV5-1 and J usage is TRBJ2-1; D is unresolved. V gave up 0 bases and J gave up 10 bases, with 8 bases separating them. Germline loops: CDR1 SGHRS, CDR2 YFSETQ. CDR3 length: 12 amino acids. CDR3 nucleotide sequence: TGCGCCAGCAGCTTGGAAGCTCGGGAGCAGTTCTTC. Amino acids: CASSLEAREQFF.

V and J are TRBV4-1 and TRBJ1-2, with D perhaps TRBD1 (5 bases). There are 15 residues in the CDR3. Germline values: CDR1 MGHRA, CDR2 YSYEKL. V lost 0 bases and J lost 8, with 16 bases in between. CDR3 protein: CASSQEGEAAQGYTF. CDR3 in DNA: TGCGCCAGCAGCCAAGAAGGGGAGGCAGCACAAGGCTACACCTTC.

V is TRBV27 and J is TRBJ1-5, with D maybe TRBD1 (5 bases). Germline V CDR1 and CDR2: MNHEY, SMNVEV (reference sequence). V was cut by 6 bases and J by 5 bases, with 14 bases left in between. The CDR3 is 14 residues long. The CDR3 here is CASRPVQVDQPQHF. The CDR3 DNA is TGTGCCAGCAGACCGGTACAGGTCGATCAGCCCCAGCATTTT.

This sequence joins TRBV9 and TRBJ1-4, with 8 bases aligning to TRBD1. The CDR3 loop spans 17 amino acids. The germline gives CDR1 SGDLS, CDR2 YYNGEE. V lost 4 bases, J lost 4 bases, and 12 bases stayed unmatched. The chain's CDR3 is CASSSQDRGGFNEKLFF. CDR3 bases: TGTGCCAGCAGCTCGCAAGACAGGGGTGGTTTTAATGAAAAACTGTTTTTT.

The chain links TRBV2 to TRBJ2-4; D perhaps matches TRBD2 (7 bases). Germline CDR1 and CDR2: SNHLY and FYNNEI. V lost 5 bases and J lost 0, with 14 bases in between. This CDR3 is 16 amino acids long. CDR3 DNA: TGTGCCAGCAGTAGGTACAGGGAGGGAGCCAAAAACATTCAGTACTTC. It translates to CASSRYREGAKNIQYF.

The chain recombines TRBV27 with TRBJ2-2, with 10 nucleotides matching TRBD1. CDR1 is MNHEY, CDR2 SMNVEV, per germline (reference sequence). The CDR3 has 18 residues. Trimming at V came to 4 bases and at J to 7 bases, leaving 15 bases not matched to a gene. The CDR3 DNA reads TGTGCCAGCAGTTCGACCTCAGGGACAGGGGACTTCATCGGGGAGCTGTTTTTT. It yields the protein CASSSTSGTGDFIGELFF.

This CDR3 is CASSAGGNQPQHF. CDR3 nucleotides: TGCGCCAGCAGCGCGGGCGGCAATCAGCCCCAGCATTTT. The chain joins TRBV5-1 to TRBJ1-5; D is undetermined. The germline CDR1 and CDR2 sequences are SGHRS and YFSETQ. Trimming pared 4 bases from V and 2 bases from J, leaving 7 bases between. The CDR3 totals 13 residues.

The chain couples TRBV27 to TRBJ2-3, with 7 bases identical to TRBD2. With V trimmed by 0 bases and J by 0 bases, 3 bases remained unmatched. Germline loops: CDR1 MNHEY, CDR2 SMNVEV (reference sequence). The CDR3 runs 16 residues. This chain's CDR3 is CASSLSFGRSTDTQYF. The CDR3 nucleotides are TGTGCCAGCAGTTTATCGTTCGGGAGGAGCACAGATACGCAGTATTTT.

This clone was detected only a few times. The CDR3 spells CASSFRGSGYNEQFF. CDR3 bases: TGTGCCAGCAGCTTTCGGGGTAGCGGGTACAATGAGCAGTTCTTC. This rearrangement joins TRBV5-4 to TRBJ2-1, with TRBD2 matching 7 bases. This CDR3 is 15 amino acids long. With V trimmed by 2 bases and J by 4 bases, 6 bases remained unmatched. From germline, CDR1 is SGHNT and CDR2 YYREEE (reference sequence).

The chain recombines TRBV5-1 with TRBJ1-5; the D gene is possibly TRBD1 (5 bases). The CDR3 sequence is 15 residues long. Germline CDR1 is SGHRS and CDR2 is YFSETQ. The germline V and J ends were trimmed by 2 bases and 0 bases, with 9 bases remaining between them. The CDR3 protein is CASSLDSYSNQPQHF. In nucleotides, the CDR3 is TGCGCCAGCAGCTTAGACAGCTATAGCAATCAGCCCCAGCATTTT.

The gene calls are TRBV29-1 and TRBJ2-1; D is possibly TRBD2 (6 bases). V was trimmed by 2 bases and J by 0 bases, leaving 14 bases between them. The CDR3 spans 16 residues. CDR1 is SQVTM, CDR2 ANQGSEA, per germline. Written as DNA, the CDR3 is TGCAGCGTTGAACTCTCTAGCGCGAGCTCCTACAATGAGCAGTTCTTC. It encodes CSVELSSASSYNEQFF.

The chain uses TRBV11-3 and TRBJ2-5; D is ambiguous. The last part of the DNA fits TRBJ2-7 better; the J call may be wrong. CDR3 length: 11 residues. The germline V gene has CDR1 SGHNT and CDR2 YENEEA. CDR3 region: CASSLDIEQYF. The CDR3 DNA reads TGTGCCAGCAGCTTAGACATCGAGCAGTACTTC.

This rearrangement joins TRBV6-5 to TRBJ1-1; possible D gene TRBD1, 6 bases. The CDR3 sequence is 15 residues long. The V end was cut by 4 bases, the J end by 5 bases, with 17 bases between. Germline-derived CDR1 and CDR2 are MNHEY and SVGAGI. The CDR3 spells CASSFGRGGKTEAFF. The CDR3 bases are TGTGCCAGCAGTTTTGGTCGGGGGGGCAAAACTGAAGCTTTCTTT.